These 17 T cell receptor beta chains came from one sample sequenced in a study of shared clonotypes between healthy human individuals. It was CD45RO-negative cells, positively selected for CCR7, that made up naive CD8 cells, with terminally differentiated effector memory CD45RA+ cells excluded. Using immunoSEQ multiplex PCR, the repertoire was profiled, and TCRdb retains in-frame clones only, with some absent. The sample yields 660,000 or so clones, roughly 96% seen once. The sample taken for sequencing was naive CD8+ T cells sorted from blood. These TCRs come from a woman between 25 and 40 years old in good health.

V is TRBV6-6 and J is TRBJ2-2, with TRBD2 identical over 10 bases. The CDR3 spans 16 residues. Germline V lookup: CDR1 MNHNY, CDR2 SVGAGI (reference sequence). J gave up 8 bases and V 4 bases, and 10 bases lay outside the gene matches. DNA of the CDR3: TGTGCCAGCAGTTTGAGCGGGAGGGCCCTCAGAGGGGAGCTGTTTTTT. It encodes CASSLSGRALRGELFF.

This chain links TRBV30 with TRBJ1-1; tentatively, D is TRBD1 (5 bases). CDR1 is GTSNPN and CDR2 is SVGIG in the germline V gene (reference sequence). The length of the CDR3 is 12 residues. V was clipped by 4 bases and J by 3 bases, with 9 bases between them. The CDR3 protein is CAWNWGDTEAFF. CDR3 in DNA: TGTGCCTGGAACTGGGGGGACACTGAAGCTTTCTTT. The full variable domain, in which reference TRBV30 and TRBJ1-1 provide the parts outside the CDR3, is SQTIHQWPATLVQPVGSPLSLECTVEGTSNPNLYWYRQAAGRGLQLLFYSVGIGQISSEVPQNLSASRPQDRQFILSSKKLLLSDSGFYLCAWNWGDTEAFFGQGTRLTVV.

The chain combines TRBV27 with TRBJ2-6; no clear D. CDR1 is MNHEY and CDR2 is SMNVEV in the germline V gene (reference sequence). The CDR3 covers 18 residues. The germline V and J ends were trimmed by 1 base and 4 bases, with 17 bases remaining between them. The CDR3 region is CASSLWQDDFTGANVLTF. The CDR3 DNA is TGTGCCAGCAGTTTATGGCAGGATGATTTCACGGGGGCCAACGTCCTGACTTTC.

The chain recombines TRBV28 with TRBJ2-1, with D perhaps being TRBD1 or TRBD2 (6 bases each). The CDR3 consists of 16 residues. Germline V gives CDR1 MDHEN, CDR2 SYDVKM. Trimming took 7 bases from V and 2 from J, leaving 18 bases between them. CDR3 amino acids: CASKPSAEGAYNEQFF. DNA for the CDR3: TGTGCCAGCAAACCGTCGGCGGAGGGGGCCTACAATGAGCAGTTCTTC.

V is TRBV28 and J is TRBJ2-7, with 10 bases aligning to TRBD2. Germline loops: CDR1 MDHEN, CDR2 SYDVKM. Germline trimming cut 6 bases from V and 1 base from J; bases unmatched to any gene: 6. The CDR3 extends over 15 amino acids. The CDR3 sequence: CASRGLAGVSYEQYF. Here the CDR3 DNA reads TGTGCCAGCAGAGGTCTAGCGGGAGTTTCCTACGAGCAGTACTTC.

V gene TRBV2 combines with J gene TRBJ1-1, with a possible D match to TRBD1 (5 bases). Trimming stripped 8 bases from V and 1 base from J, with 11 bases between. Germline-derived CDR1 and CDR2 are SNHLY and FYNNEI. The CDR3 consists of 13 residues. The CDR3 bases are TGTGCCAGCCCCGAGGGGAAGAACACTGAAGCTTTCTTT. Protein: CASPEGKNTEAFF.

CDR3 sequence: CASSLLPDRGYEQFF. For the CDR3, the DNA is TGTGCCAGCAGCTTACTACCGGACAGGGGCTATGAGCAGTTCTTC. This chain links TRBV7-3 with TRBJ2-1, with 9 nucleotides matching TRBD1. V gave up 2 bases and J gave up 8 bases; unmatched junction bases: 7. The V gene's germline CDR1 is SGHTA and CDR2 FQGTGA. This CDR3 spans 15 amino acids.

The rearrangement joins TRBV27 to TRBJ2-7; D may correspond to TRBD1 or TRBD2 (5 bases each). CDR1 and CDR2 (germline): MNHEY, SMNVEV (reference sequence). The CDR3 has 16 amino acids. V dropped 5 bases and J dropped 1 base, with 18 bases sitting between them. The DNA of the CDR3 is TGTGCCAGCAGTCCCTCGAGGGGCGCGGTTTCCTACGAGCAGTACTTC. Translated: CASSPSRGAVSYEQYF.

The DNA of the CDR3 is TGTGCCAGCAGCACCAAAATGACCTACAATGAGCAGTTCTTC. Residues: CASSTKMTYNEQFF. The chain is built from TRBV5-4 and TRBJ2-1; D unclear. The germline V and J ends were trimmed by 4 bases and 2 bases, with 10 bases remaining between them. This CDR3 spans 14 amino acids. In germline, CDR1 is SGHNT, CDR2 YYREEE (reference sequence).

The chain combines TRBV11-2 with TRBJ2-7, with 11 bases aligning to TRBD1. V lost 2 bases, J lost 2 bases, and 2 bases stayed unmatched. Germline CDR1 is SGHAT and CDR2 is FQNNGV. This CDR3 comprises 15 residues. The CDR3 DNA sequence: TGTGCCAGCAGCTTATTGGGACAGGGGGCCTACGAGCAGTACTTC. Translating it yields CASSLLGQGAYEQYF.

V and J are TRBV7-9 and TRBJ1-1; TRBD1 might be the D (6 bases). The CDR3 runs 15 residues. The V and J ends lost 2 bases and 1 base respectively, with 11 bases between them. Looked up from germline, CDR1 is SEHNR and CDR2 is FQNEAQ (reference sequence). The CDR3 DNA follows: TGTGCCAGCAGCTTACAGGGGATCGGGAACACTGAAGCTTTCTTT. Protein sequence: CASSLQGIGNTEAFF.

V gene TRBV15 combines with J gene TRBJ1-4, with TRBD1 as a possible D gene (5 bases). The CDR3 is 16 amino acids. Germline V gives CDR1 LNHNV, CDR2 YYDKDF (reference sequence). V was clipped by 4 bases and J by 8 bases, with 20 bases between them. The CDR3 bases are TGTGCCACCAGCAAGACAGTTCCTATAGCGCAAGAAAAACTGTTTTTT. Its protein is CATSKTVPIAQEKLFF. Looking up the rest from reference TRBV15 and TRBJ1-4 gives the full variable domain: DAMVIQNPRYQVTQFGKPVTLSCSQTLNHNVMYWYQQKSSQAPKLLFHYYDKDFNNEADTPDNFQSRRPNTSFCFLDIRSPGLGDTAMYLCATSKTVPIAQEKLFFGSGTQLSVL.

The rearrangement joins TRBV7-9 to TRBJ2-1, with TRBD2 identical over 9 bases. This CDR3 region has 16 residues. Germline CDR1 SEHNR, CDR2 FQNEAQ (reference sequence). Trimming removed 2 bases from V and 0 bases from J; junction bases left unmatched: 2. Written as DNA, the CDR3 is TGTGCCAGCAGCTTAAGTAGCGGGGGCTCCTACAATGAGCAGTTCTTC. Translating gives CASSLSSGGSYNEQFF.

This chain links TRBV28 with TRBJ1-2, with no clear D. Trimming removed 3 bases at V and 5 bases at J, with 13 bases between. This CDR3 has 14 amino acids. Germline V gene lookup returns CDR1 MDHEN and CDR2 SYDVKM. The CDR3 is CASSLARTTYGYTF. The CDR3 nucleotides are TGTGCCAGCAGTTTGGCCCGAACGACTTATGGCTACACCTTC.

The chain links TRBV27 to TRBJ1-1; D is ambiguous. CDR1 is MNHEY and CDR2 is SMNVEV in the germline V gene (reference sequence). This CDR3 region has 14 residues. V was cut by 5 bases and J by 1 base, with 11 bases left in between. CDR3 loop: CASSTRTANTEAFF. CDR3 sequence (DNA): TGTGCCAGCAGTACACGGACCGCGAACACTGAAGCTTTCTTT.

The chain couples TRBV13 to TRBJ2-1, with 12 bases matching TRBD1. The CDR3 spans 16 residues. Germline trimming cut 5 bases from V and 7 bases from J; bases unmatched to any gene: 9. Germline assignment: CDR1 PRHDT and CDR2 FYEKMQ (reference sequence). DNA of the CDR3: TGTGCCAGCAGCCTCCCGGGACAGGGGGCGCGAAATGAGCAGTTCTTC. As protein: CASSLPGQGARNEQFF.

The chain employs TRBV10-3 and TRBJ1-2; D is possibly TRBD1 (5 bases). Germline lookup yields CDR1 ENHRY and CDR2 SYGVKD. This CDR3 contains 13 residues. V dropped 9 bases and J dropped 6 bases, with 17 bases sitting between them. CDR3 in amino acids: CAIWDAVGDGYTF. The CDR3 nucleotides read TGTGCCATTTGGGACGCCGTGGGGGATGGCTACACCTTC.